Following are 6 T cell receptor beta chains from one sample sequenced in a study of OX40 agonist ivuxolimab in advanced cancers. Sequenced by immunoSEQ multiplex PCR; TCRdb stores in-frame clones only, minus some. The table shows about 69,000 clones, with around 87% occurring only once. This specimen consisted of CD4+ or CD8+ T cells sorted from blood, obtained in a trial of the OX40 agonist ivuxolimab. The receptors stem from an adult with an advanced solid tumor such as melanoma, head and neck, liver or kidney cancer.

This chain links TRBV28 with TRBJ2-1; TRBD2 aligns across 9 bases. V dropped 4 bases and J dropped 8; count of bases not matched to a gene: 12. Germline loops: CDR1 MDHEN, CDR2 SYDVKM. This CDR3 region has 16 residues. The CDR3 spells CASSSMQREVLYEQFF. CDR3 sequence (DNA): TGTGCCAGCAGTTCAATGCAGCGGGAGGTATTGTATGAGCAGTTCTTC.

The CDR3: CASRRTAGGRMGSNQPQHF. The CDR3 region has the DNA TGTGCCAGCAGACGGACCGCCGGTGGGAGGATGGGTAGCAATCAGCCCCAGCATTTT. The chain combines TRBV27 with TRBJ1-5, with unresolved D. The CDR3 is 19 amino acids. V lost 6 bases and J 0 bases, leaving 24 bases between the germline ends. Germline V gives CDR1 MNHEY, CDR2 SMNVEV (reference sequence).

The chain links TRBV2 to TRBJ1-5, with D possibly TRBD1 on 5 matching bases. CDR1 SNHLY and CDR2 FYNNEI come from the germline V gene. V was clipped by 6 bases and J by 3 bases, with 9 bases between them. The CDR3 runs to 13 residues. CDR3 sequence reads: CASSRENNQPQHF. As DNA, the CDR3 is TGTGCCAGCAGCAGGGAAAACAATCAGCCCCAGCATTTT.

Remarks on this clone: Within the sample, other DNA sequences also encode this same CDR3. The chain employs TRBV4-3 and TRBJ2-5; 9 bases are shared with TRBD1. The J segment lost 4 bases and the V segment lost 4 bases, leaving 10 bases of the junction unmatched. The germline gives CDR1 LGHNA, CDR2 YSLEER. This CDR3 has 16 amino acids. CDR3 DNA sequence: TGCGCCAGCAGCCCTGGTCTACAGGGGGCGGGAGAGACCCAGTACTTC. Amino acid sequence: CASSPGLQGAGETQYF.

This chain joins TRBV9 and TRBJ2-7; D is undetermined. Trimming removed 4 bases from V and 2 bases from J, with 13 bases in between. The CDR3 is 14 amino acids. Germline-derived CDR1 and CDR2 are SGDLS and YYNGEE. Written as DNA, the CDR3 is TGTGCCAGCAGCCCAGGAAACAGAGCCTACGAGCAGTACTTC. This encodes CASSPGNRAYEQYF.

The chain joins TRBV4-2 to TRBJ2-1; D unresolved. V was cut by 5 bases and J by 3 bases, with 14 bases left in between. The CDR3 length is 15 residues. Germline CDR1 is LGHNA and CDR2 is YNFKEQ. The CDR3 DNA sequence: TGTGCCAGCAGCTTGGTCGGACGCAACTACAATGAGCAGTTCTTC. Translation gives CASSLVGRNYNEQFF.